This TCR beta chain was recovered during a study of technical replicates of blood from several donors. Germline V gene data show CDR1 as SGHTA and CDR2 as FQGTGA. Trimming cost V 2 bases and J 2 bases; bases outside gene matches: 3. The CDR3 spans 14 residues. The repertoire was sequenced with immunoSEQ multiplex PCR; TCRdb's copy has only in-frame clones and lacks some. Among fewer than 90,000 clones listed, 94% were seen once. The V call is TRBV7-3, the J call TRBJ2-7, with 7 bases identical to TRBD1. The source of this sequence is a human donor in good health. Sequencing was carried out using T cells isolated from PBMCs. For the CDR3, the DNA is TGTGCCAGCAGCTTAGGTCAGGGGGCCTACGAGCAGTACTTC. Translating gives CASSLGQGAYEQYF.